These T cell receptor beta chains were read from a single sample in a study of breast tumors, draining lymph nodes, adjacent tissues. TCRdb re-called the multiplex PCR reads through MiXCR, storing one row per CDR3 protein. The sample has about 180,000 distinct CDR3 sequences, 30% to 35% seen once. Sequenced sample: axillary lymph node tissue. These receptors were collected from a female donor with breast cancer. Some clones in this sample may be carry-over from other donors' samples. Both conserved end residues are part of each CDR3. The D gene is left open where the match is weak. Clone sizes are given selectively: once, few, many, or a class where the clone is expanded.

clone_size: -; d_call: TRBD1; v_call: TRBV12-3/TRBV12-4; j_call: TRBJ1-4; cdr3_aa: CASSGDREGEKLFF; cdr3_nt: TGTGCCAGCAGTGGGGACAGGGAGGGTGAAAAACTGTTTTTT
clone_size: many; d_call: -; v_call: TRBV12-3/TRBV12-4; j_call: TRBJ2-5; cdr3_aa: CASSLRVGISETQYF; cdr3_nt: TGTGCCAGCAGTTTACGGGTCGGGATCTCGGAGACCCAGTACTTC
clone_size: once; d_call: -; v_call: TRBV25-1; j_call: TRBJ2-2; cdr3_aa: CAGSAPHLTGELSF; cdr3_nt: TGTGCCGGCAGTGCTCCACACCTCACCGGGGAGCTGTCTTTT
clone_size: few; d_call: TRBD2; v_call: TRBV28; j_call: TRBJ2-5; cdr3_aa: CASSPFGLAGGETQYF; cdr3_nt: TGTGCCAGCAGTCCCTTTGGTCTAGCGGGAGGGGAGACCCAGTACTTC
clone_size: -; d_call: -; v_call: TRBV7-9; j_call: TRBJ1-4; cdr3_aa: CASSPPGGHEKLFF; cdr3_nt: TGTGCCAGCAGCCCCCCGGGGGGCCATGAAAAACTGTTTTTT
clone_size: -; d_call: TRBD1; v_call: TRBV9; j_call: TRBJ2-6; cdr3_aa: CASSLGTTGFLSGANVLTF; cdr3_nt: TGTGCCAGCAGCTTAGGGACGACAGGGTTTCTGTCTGGGGCCAACGTCCTGACTTTC
clone_size: -; d_call: -; v_call: TRBV19; j_call: TRBJ1-1; cdr3_aa: CASSPYRHLNTEAFF; cdr3_nt: TGTGCCAGTAGTCCCTACAGGCACCTGAACACTGAAGCTTTCTTT
clone_size: many; d_call: TRBD1; v_call: TRBV20-1; j_call: TRBJ2-3; cdr3_aa: CSAPRRGQGTDTQYF; cdr3_nt: TGCAGTGCTCCCCGGCGGGGACAGGGGACGGATACGCAGTATTTT
clone_size: many; d_call: -; v_call: TRBV20-1; j_call: TRBJ2-1; cdr3_aa: CSDTVQGSYNEQFF; cdr3_nt: TGCAGTGACACGGTCCAGGGCTCCTACAATGAGCAGTTCTTC
clone_size: -; d_call: TRBD1; v_call: TRBV6-5; j_call: TRBJ1-1; cdr3_aa: CASSYATGGQEGTEAFF; cdr3_nt: TGTGCCAGCAGTTACGCCACAGGGGGTCAGGAGGGCACTGAAGCTTTCTTT
clone_size: many; d_call: -; v_call: TRBV28; j_call: TRBJ2-3; cdr3_aa: CASSFGFDTQYF; cdr3_nt: TGTGCCAGCAGTTTTGGGTTCGATACGCAGTATTTT